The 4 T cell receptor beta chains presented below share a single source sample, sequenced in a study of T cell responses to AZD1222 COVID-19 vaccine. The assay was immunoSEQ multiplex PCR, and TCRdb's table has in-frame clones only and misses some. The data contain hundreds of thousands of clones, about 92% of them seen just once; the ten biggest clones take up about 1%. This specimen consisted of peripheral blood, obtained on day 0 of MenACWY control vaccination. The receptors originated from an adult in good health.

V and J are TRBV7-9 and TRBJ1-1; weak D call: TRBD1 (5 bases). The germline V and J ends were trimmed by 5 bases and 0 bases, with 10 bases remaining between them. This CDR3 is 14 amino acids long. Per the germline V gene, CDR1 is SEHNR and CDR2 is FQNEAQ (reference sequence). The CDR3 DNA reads TGTGCCAGCAGCGCCGGGGACTTGAACACTGAAGCTTTCTTT. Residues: CASSAGDLNTEAFF. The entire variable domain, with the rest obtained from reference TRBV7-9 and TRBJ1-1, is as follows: DTGVSQNPRHKITKRGQNVTFRCDPISEHNRLYWYRQTLGQGPEFLTYFQNEAQLEKSRLLSDRFSAERPKGSFSTLEIQRTEQGDSAMYLCASSAGDLNTEAFFGQGTRLTVV.

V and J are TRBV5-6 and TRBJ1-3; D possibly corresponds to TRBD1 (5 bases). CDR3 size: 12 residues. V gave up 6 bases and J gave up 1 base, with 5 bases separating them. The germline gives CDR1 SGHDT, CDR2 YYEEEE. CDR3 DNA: TGTGCCAGCACAGGGTCTGGAAACACCATATATTTT. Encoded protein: CASTGSGNTIYF.

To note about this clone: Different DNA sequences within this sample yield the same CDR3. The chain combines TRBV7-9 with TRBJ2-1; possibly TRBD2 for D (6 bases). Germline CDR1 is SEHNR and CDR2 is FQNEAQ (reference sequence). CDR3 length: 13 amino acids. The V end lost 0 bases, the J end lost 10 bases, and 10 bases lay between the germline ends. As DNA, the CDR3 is TGTGCCAGCAGCTTAGCTGGAGGGAACGAGCAGTTCTTC. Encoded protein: CASSLAGGNEQFF.

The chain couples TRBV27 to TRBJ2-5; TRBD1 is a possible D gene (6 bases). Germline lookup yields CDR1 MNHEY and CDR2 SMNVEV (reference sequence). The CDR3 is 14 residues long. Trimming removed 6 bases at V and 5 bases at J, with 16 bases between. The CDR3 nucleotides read TGTGCCAGCAGAGGGACACCCACAGGGGAGACCCAGTACTTC. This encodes CASRGTPTGETQYF.